This T cell receptor beta chain was documented in a study of cytomegalovirus exposure and HLA in healthy donors. Study details: Membership in the Caucasian-associated ancestry cluster was found for 81% of a few hundred genotyped donors.

Concerning this clone itself: Its cognate antigen is unknown.

Points from the study as a whole: A later analysis found that most CMV-associated TCR beta chains appeared HLA-restricted.

The PCR had 60 Vbeta and 13 Jbeta primers. Profiled with immunoSEQ multiplex PCR; TCRdb holds only in-frame clones, not every one. Here the sample spans 80,000 or so clones, around three quarters being singletons. Looked up from germline, CDR1 is SGHRS and CDR2 is YFSETQ. This CDR3 is built from 16 residues. The germline V and J ends were trimmed by 1 base and 1 base, with 11 bases remaining between them. These donors counted as nominally healthy when sampled, but unrecorded immune exposures were likely. The J gene is TRBJ1-4, the V gene TRBV5-1, with D possibly TRBD1 on 5 matching bases. Sequencing was carried out using PBMCs. The sequence derives from a male donor in good health and CMV-seropositive. The CDR3 bases are TGCGCCAGCAGCTTGCCATCAGGGATAACTAATGAAAAACTGTTTTTT. Its translation: CASSLPSGITNEKLFF.